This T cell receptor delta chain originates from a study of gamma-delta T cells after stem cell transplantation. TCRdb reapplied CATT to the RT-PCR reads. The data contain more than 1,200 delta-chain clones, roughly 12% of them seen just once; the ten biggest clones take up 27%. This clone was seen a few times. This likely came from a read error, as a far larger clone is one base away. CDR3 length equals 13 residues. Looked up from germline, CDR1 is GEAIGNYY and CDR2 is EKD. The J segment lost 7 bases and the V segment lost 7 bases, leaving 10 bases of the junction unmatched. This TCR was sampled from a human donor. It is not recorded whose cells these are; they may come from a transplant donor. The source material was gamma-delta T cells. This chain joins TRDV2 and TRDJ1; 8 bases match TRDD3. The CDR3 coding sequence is TGTGCCTGGGATAATCTTGGGGATACTAAACTCATCTTT. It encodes CAWDNLGDTKLIF.